The next 25 T cell receptor beta chains were all read from a single sample in a study of shared clonotypes between healthy human individuals. Terminally differentiated effector memory CD45RA+ cells were excluded by CCR7 positive selection of CD45RO-negative cells. The repertoire was sequenced with immunoSEQ multiplex PCR; TCRdb's copy has only in-frame clones and lacks some. The data hold around 2,000,000 clones, with roughly 94% observed a single time. The material sequenced was naive CD8+ T cells sorted from blood. These receptor sequences come from a young man in good health.

V is TRBV7-9 and J is TRBJ2-7; 7 bases are shared with TRBD2. V gave up 0 bases and J gave up 6 bases; unmatched junction bases: 2. From germline, CDR1 is SEHNR and CDR2 FQNEAQ (reference sequence). The CDR3 loop spans 13 amino acids. The CDR3 sequence is CASSLATSSEQYF. Here the CDR3 DNA reads TGTGCCAGCAGCTTAGCGACTAGCTCCGAGCAGTACTTC.

Regarding this clone: Other DNA sequences of this sample code for an identical CDR3. The chain combines TRBV18 with TRBJ2-7; D may be TRBD2 (6 bases). Germline V gene data show CDR1 as KGHSH and CDR2 as LQKENI. V lost 6 bases, J lost 1 base, and 10 bases lay in between. This CDR3 has 13 residues. CDR3 residues: CASSLGRSYEQYF. CDR3 in DNA: TGTGCCAGCTCCCTTGGGAGGTCCTACGAGCAGTACTTC.

The chain uses TRBV28 and TRBJ1-1; the D gene is possibly TRBD1 (5 bases). The CDR3 is 15 amino acids. With 1 base removed from V and 5 bases from J, the gap between germline ends came to 14 bases. Germline lookup yields CDR1 MDHEN and CDR2 SYDVKM. The CDR3 region is CASSLYTGGSTEAFF. CDR3 bases: TGTGCCAGCAGTTTATACACGGGGGGTTCGACTGAAGCTTTCTTT.

The rearrangement uses TRBV12-5 and TRBJ2-5, with 10 bases that match TRBD2. This CDR3 contains 16 residues. Germline CDR1 is LGHNT and CDR2 is FRNRAP. V dropped 2 bases and J dropped 2; count of bases not matched to a gene: 5. Here the CDR3 reads CASGLSLAGEQETQYF. The DNA for the CDR3 is TGTGCTAGTGGTTTGAGTCTAGCGGGGGAGCAAGAGACCCAGTACTTC.

Only one count was recorded for this clone. The genes are TRBV27 and TRBJ2-7; D might be TRBD1 (6 bases). V was shortened by 2 bases and J by 3 bases, with 14 bases between the two germline ends. The CDR3 totals 15 residues. Germline values: CDR1 MNHEY, CDR2 SMNVEV (reference sequence). The CDR3 protein is CASSLTGMYFYEQYF. CDR3 DNA: TGTGCCAGCAGTTTAACAGGGATGTACTTCTACGAGCAGTACTTC.

The V gene is TRBV4-1, the J gene TRBJ2-7, with TRBD1 matching 8 bases. Trimming removed 0 bases from V and 0 bases from J; junction bases left unmatched: 10. CDR3 length: 18 residues. The V gene's germline CDR1 is MGHRA and CDR2 YSYEKL. This CDR3 is CASSQERIDRGPSYEQYF. The CDR3 region has the DNA TGCGCCAGCAGCCAAGAAAGGATTGACAGGGGACCCTCCTACGAGCAGTACTTC.

This clone showed up just once. The chain joins TRBV10-3 to TRBJ2-7, with TRBD1 matching over 11 bases. This CDR3 spans 15 amino acids. CDR1 and CDR2 from the germline V gene are ENHRY and SYGVKD. J lost 4 bases, V lost 2 bases, and 4 bases had no gene match. CDR3 residues: CAISETDRGRYEQYF. The DNA for the CDR3 is TGTGCCATCAGTGAGACGGACAGGGGGCGGTACGAGCAGTACTTC.

The chain uses TRBV27 and TRBJ2-7; 8 bases agree with TRBD2. The V gene's germline CDR1 is MNHEY and CDR2 SMNVEV (reference sequence). CDR3 size: 15 residues. After removal of 3 bases from V and 1 base from J, the junction contained 5 bases not matched to a gene. The CDR3 sequence is CASSFSGTLSYEQYF. The CDR3 region has the DNA TGTGCCAGCAGTTTTAGCGGGACTCTGTCCTACGAGCAGTACTTC.

The chain is built from TRBV10-2 and TRBJ1-2; TRBD1 matches 7 bases. The CDR3 extends over 13 amino acids. V shed 3 bases and J 7 bases; nucleotides not matched to a gene: 5. Germline V gene lookup returns CDR1 WSHSY and CDR2 SAAADI. The CDR3: CASSDNRGGGYTF. DNA of the CDR3: TGCGCCAGCAGTGATAACAGGGGTGGTGGCTACACCTTC.

This chain connects TRBV15 to TRBJ2-2; a weak D match, TRBD2 (5 bases). Germline lookup yields CDR1 LNHNV and CDR2 YYDKDF (reference sequence). Trimming took 8 bases from V and 4 from J, leaving 14 bases between them. This CDR3 region has 14 residues. The CDR3: CATVPVRGTGELFF. In DNA form, the CDR3 reads TGTGCCACCGTCCCCGTCCGGGGCACCGGGGAGCTGTTTTTT.

The chain is built from TRBV5-4 and TRBJ1-1; D remains unclear. The CDR3 consists of 14 residues. The ends were cut back, 0 bases at V and 3 bases at J, with 9 bases in the middle. Germline V gene sequence: CDR1 SGHNT, CDR2 YYREEE (reference sequence). The CDR3 loop is CASSLGDRDTEAFF. Written as DNA, the CDR3 is TGTGCCAGCAGCTTGGGGGATCGGGACACTGAAGCTTTCTTT.

Concerning this clone itself: The identical CDR3 is also encoded by other nucleotide sequences in the sample. V gene TRBV9 combines with J gene TRBJ2-2; maybe TRBD1 (5 bases). The V and J ends lost 0 bases and 4 bases respectively, with 10 bases between them. There are 15 residues in the CDR3. The V gene's germline CDR1 is SGDLS and CDR2 YYNGEE. In DNA, the CDR3 is TGTGCCAGCAGCGTAGGGGGCGCTTCCACCGGGGAGCTGTTTTTT. Translated, it gives CASSVGGASTGELFF.

This chain connects TRBV15 to TRBJ1-5; TRBD1 agrees at 7 bases. V was pared by 5 bases and J by 0 bases, with 4 bases of the junction left unmatched. The germline CDR1 and CDR2 sequences are LNHNV and YYDKDF (reference sequence). The CDR3 extends over 15 amino acids. The CDR3 region has the DNA TGTGCCACCAGCGAGGGGGCATATAGCAATCAGCCCCAGCATTTT. Its translation: CATSEGAYSNQPQHF.

The chain uses TRBV5-1 and TRBJ2-5, with 8 bases that match TRBD1. Germline values: CDR1 SGHRS, CDR2 YFSETQ. This CDR3 spans 18 amino acids. The junction had 15 bases not matched to a gene; V was cut back by 0 bases and J by 5 bases. The CDR3 bases are TGCGCCAGCAGCTTGGGGGAGATGCACAGGGGGAATCGGGAGACCCAGTACTTC. Its translation: CASSLGEMHRGNRETQYF.

The count of this clone is one. The J gene is TRBJ1-2, the V gene TRBV2; no clear D. The CDR3 runs to 13 residues. Germline lookup yields CDR1 SNHLY and CDR2 FYNNEI. Trimming shortened V by 3 bases and J by 3 bases, and 8 bases separated the two germline ends. The CDR3 DNA is TGTGCCAGCAGTGAGGGGTTAGACTATGGCTACACCTTC. This sequence encodes CASSEGLDYGYTF.

V usage is TRBV28 and J usage is TRBJ2-7; 9 bases align to TRBD2. The CDR3 extends over 14 amino acids. J gave up 4 bases and V 6 bases, and 7 bases lay outside the gene matches. Germline V gives CDR1 MDHEN, CDR2 SYDVKM. CDR3 bases: TGTGCCAGCAGCCCCTCTAGCGGGGTTTACGAGCAGTACTTC. It specifies CASSPSSGVYEQYF. The full variable domain, rest sourced from reference TRBV28 and TRBJ2-7, is DVKVTQSSRYLVKRTGEKVFLECVQDMDHENMFWYRQDPGLGLRLIYFSYDVKMKEKGDIPEGYSVSREKKERFSLILESASTNQTSMYLCASSPSSGVYEQYFGPGTRLTVT.

Details on this clone: Other nucleotide sequences in the sample specify the same CDR3. This sequence joins TRBV7-3 and TRBJ2-1, with D possibly matching TRBD2 (6 bases). The germline V and J ends were trimmed by 0 bases and 7 bases, with 10 bases remaining between them. CDR3 length: 14 amino acids. Germline lookup yields CDR1 SGHTA and CDR2 FQGTGA. CDR3 coding DNA: TGTGCCAGCAGCTTAACTGGTGCGGGGAATGAGCAGTTCTTC. Its protein is CASSLTGAGNEQFF. Supplemented by reference TRBV7-3 and TRBJ2-1, the full variable domain reads GAGVSQTPSNKVTEKGKYVELRCDPISGHTALYWYRQSLGQGPEFLIYFQGTGAADDSGLPNDRFFAVRPEGSVSTLKIQRTERGDSAVYLCASSLTGAGNEQFFGPGTRLTVL.

The chain employs TRBV30 and TRBJ1-1; the D gene is possibly TRBD1 (5 bases). The CDR3 covers 19 residues. Trimming removed 7 bases at V and 0 bases at J, with 30 bases between. From germline, CDR1 is GTSNPN and CDR2 SVGIG (reference sequence). This CDR3 reads CAFNQGRAGRTGMNTEAFF. As DNA, the CDR3 is TGTGCCTTTAATCAGGGACGGGCAGGGAGGACGGGAATGAACACTGAAGCTTTCTTT.

The CDR3 bases are TGTGCCAGCAGTTACTCGGCAAGCCACTATGGCTACACCTTC. It translates to CASSYSASHYGYTF. This rearrangement joins TRBV6-5 to TRBJ1-2; no clear D. The CDR3 is 14 amino acids. In germline, CDR1 is MNHEY, CDR2 SVGAGI. Trimming cost V 0 bases and J 3 bases, with 8 bases left between them.

The genes are TRBV13 and TRBJ2-5, with 10 positions matching TRBD1. V was pared by 4 bases and J by 4 bases, with 9 bases of the junction left unmatched. CDR1 is PRHDT and CDR2 is FYEKMQ in the germline V gene (reference sequence). This CDR3 is built from 16 residues. In DNA, the CDR3 is TGTGCCAGCAGCTCCAGGACAGGGGGGAACGGAGAGACCCAGTACTTC. Amino acids: CASSSRTGGNGETQYF.

This sequence joins TRBV7-8 and TRBJ1-6; possibly TRBD1 for D (5 bases). The CDR3 runs to 17 residues. V lost 6 bases, J lost 7 bases, and 22 bases lay in between. The germline gives CDR1 SGHVS, CDR2 FQNEAQ. In nucleotides, the CDR3 is TGTGCCAGCAGACCGGGTCAGGGAGCCCTGTTAAATTCACCCCTCCACTTT. This encodes CASRPGQGALLNSPLHF.

The rearrangement links TRBV27 to TRBJ2-7; D not resolved. V lost 0 bases to trimming and J lost 2 bases, with 14 bases between them. From germline, CDR1 is MNHEY and CDR2 SMNVEV (reference sequence). This CDR3 has 16 amino acids. This CDR3 reads CASSLSSGPATYEQYF. The CDR3 DNA reads as TGTGCCAGCAGTTTATCCAGTGGACCCGCCACCTACGAGCAGTACTTC.

The V gene is TRBV7-9, the J gene TRBJ1-1; 7 bases are a match to TRBD1. The CDR3 totals 15 residues. With V trimmed by 1 base and J by 1 base, 3 bases remained unmatched. Germline assignment: CDR1 SEHNR and CDR2 FQNEAQ (reference sequence). Here the CDR3 DNA reads TGTGCCAGCAGCTTAGGGGGACAGCCGAACACTGAAGCTTTCTTT. This sequence encodes CASSLGGQPNTEAFF.

This chain's CDR3 is CASSLGGAGYTF. The CDR3 bases are TGTGCCAGCAGCTTAGGGGGAGCCGGCTACACCTTC. The chain employs TRBV11-2 and TRBJ1-2; D not certain. Germline V gene data show CDR1 as SGHAT and CDR2 as FQNNGV. Deletions cut 1 base from V and 8 bases from J, with 8 bases between. The CDR3 loop spans 12 amino acids.

V is TRBV19 and J is TRBJ2-1; D not certain. Germline values: CDR1 LNHDA, CDR2 SQIVND (reference sequence). V lost 4 bases, J lost 5 bases, and 21 bases lay in between. The length of the CDR3 is 17 residues. This CDR3 reads CASSTEMLGGPHNEQFF. The CDR3, as DNA: TGTGCCAGTAGTACTGAGATGCTGGGCGGACCCCACAATGAGCAGTTCTTC.